These 23 T cell receptor beta chains originate from one sample sequenced in a study of T cell repertoires in cytomegalovirus infection (dated by TCRdb to the late 2010s). Sequencing was carried out with an Illumina HiSeq 1500. TCRdb cleaned the public reads at Q25 with fastp, built clones with MiXCR and kept in-frame beta chains. One record per CDR3 amino acid sequence lists the most common genes and DNA. Counted in this sample were hundreds of thousands of distinct CDR3 sequences; approximately 30% of them appeared once. The ten largest account for around 13% of the sample. The material sequenced was PBMCs. These receptors came from a human donor in good health (CMV status not recorded). Some clones in this sample may be carry-over from other donors' samples.

This clonotype was found a few times. The chain links TRBV27 to TRBJ1-5; the D gene is possibly TRBD1 (5 bases). CDR1 and CDR2 from the germline V gene are MNHEY and SMNVEV (reference sequence). Trimming pared 6 bases from V and 0 bases from J, leaving 9 bases between. This CDR3 is 14 amino acids long. This CDR3 reads CASRDIYSNQPQHF. Written as DNA, the CDR3 is TGTGCCAGCAGGGACATTTATAGCAATCAGCCCCAGCATTTT.

This clonotype was observed a handful of times. The gene calls are TRBV20-1 and TRBJ2-5, with no clear D. The germline gives CDR1 DFQATT, CDR2 SNEGSKA (reference sequence). CDR3 length: 16 residues. Between the trimmed V and J ends, which lost 0 bases and 3 bases, there was a span of 17 bases. CDR3 in DNA: TGCAGTGCTAGAGATAGTAGGCCAGATTTTAAAGAGACCCAGTACTTC. The encoded protein is CSARDSRPDFKETQYF.

Ten or more counts support this clonotype. The rearrangement uses TRBV12-3 or TRBV12-4 and TRBJ1-1; 8 bases map to TRBD1. The CDR3 runs to 15 residues. V shed 1 base and J 6 bases; nucleotides not matched to a gene: 7. This CDR3 is CASSLGWQGASEAFF. The CDR3 DNA is TGTGCCAGCAGTTTAGGGTGGCAGGGGGCCTCTGAAGCTTTCTTT.

This sequence joins TRBV20-1 and TRBJ2-1; D may be TRBD2 (5 bases). Trimming removed 3 bases from V and 5 bases from J, with 17 bases in between. The CDR3 is 15 residues long. From germline, CDR1 is DFQATT and CDR2 SNEGSKA (reference sequence). Here the CDR3 DNA reads TGCAGTGCTAGGAGGGTTAGCGCCTTGGACAATGAGCAGTTCTTC. Its translation: CSARRVSALDNEQFF.

This clonotype has just one count. This sequence joins TRBV9 and TRBJ1-2, with TRBD1 matching over 8 bases. The ends lost 3 bases at V and 3 bases at J; junction bases unmatched: 4. The germline gives CDR1 SGDLS, CDR2 YYNGEE. The CDR3 is made up of 14 amino acids. The CDR3 reads CASSAQGADYGYTF. CDR3 bases: TGTGCCAGCAGCGCCCAGGGGGCGGACTATGGCTACACCTTC. The full variable domain, rest sourced from reference TRBV9 and TRBJ1-2, is DSGVTQTPKHLITATGQRVTLRCSPRSGDLSVYWYQQSLDQGLQFLIQYYNGEERAKGNILERFSAQQFPDLHSELNLSSLELGDSALYFCASSAQGADYGYTFGSGTRLTVV.

This chain joins TRBV7-2 and TRBJ1-5; D remains ambiguous. The CDR3 is made up of 13 amino acids. Germline V gene lookup returns CDR1 SGHTA and CDR2 FQGNSA. Deletions cut 5 bases from V and 2 bases from J, with 7 bases between. The CDR3 loop is CASSIRGNQPQHF. The CDR3 DNA sequence: TGTGCCAGCAGCATTAGGGGCAATCAGCCCCAGCATTTT.

The chain carries TRBV3-1 and TRBJ2-7, with D unresolved. Trimming removed 3 bases at V and 2 bases at J, with 5 bases between. Germline CDR1 LGHDT, CDR2 YNNKEL (reference sequence). The CDR3 runs to 12 residues. The CDR3 region has the DNA TGTGCCAGCAGCCACGCTACCTACGAGCAGTACTTC. Translation gives CASSHATYEQYF.

Ten or more counts support this clonotype. The rearrangement links TRBV27 to TRBJ2-1, with D unclear. The CDR3 is 13 residues long. Per the germline V gene, CDR1 is MNHEY and CDR2 is SMNVEV (reference sequence). V lost 6 bases and J lost 0, with 6 bases in between. CDR3 loop: CASSLRSYNEQFF. In DNA, the CDR3 is TGTGCCAGCAGCCTTCGCTCCTACAATGAGCAGTTCTTC.

This clonotype was found a few times. V gene TRBV19 combines with J gene TRBJ2-7, with 11 nucleotides matching TRBD2. Germline trimming cut 3 bases from V and 2 bases from J; bases unmatched to any gene: 3. The CDR3 runs to 15 residues. In germline, CDR1 is LNHDA, CDR2 SQIVND (reference sequence). CDR3 loop: CASSISTSGAYEQYF. CDR3 DNA sequence: TGTGCCAGTAGTATTTCGACTAGCGGGGCCTACGAGCAGTACTTC.

This sequence joins TRBV4-3 and TRBJ2-2; tentatively, D is TRBD1 (6 bases). Trimming left V 0 bases short and J 2 bases short, with 13 bases between. From germline, CDR1 is LGHNA and CDR2 YSLEER. The CDR3 runs to 17 residues. As DNA, the CDR3 is TGCGCCAGCAGCCAAGATAGCTGGGACACCAACACCGGGGAGCTGTTTTTT. Residues: CASSQDSWDTNTGELFF.

CDR3 nucleotides: TGCAGTGCGTTAGGGACAGACGAAAAACTGTTTTTT. Its translation: CSALGTDEKLFF. The chain employs TRBV20-1 and TRBJ1-4, with TRBD1 identical over 7 bases. The CDR3 has 12 residues. From germline, CDR1 is DFQATT and CDR2 SNEGSKA (reference sequence). With 6 bases clipped from V and 8 bases from J, the junction kept 6 bases outside the gene matches.

CDR3 sequence: CASTYLPNTEAFF. The CDR3 bases are TGTGCCAGCACCTACCTGCCGAACACTGAAGCTTTCTTT. This chain connects TRBV27 to TRBJ1-1; D gene ambiguous. The CDR3 has 13 residues. Trimming shortened V by 7 bases and J by 1 base, and 10 bases separated the two germline ends. The germline gives CDR1 MNHEY, CDR2 SMNVEV (reference sequence).

The V and J genes are TRBV12-3 or TRBV12-4 and TRBJ2-3, with 9 nucleotides matching TRBD1. Germline trimming cut 6 bases from V and 5 bases from J; bases unmatched to any gene: 6. The CDR3 sequence is 14 residues long. Written as DNA, the CDR3 is TGTGCCAGCAGGATGACAGGGGGAGAAGATACGCAGTATTTT. This codes for CASRMTGGEDTQYF.

This chain links TRBV6-1 with TRBJ2-3, with TRBD2 matching 10 bases. CDR1 is MNHNS and CDR2 is SASEGT in the germline V gene. V shed 5 bases and J 0 bases; nucleotides not matched to a gene: 8. This CDR3 contains 17 residues. CDR3 DNA sequence: TGTGCCAGCAGTTTGGCCACTAGCGGGGCTAGCACAGATACGCAGTATTTT. This translates into CASSLATSGASTDTQYF.

The sample holds many counts of this clonotype. This sequence joins TRBV7-9 and TRBJ2-7; 7 bases are a match to TRBD1. The CDR3 is made up of 13 amino acids. Germline assignment: CDR1 SEHNR and CDR2 FQNEAQ (reference sequence). V was pared by 5 bases and J by 7 bases, with 8 bases of the junction left unmatched. This CDR3 is CASSLTGVGEQYF. The CDR3 DNA reads as TGTGCCAGCAGCCTTACAGGGGTGGGAGAGCAGTACTTC.

This clonotype has only a few counts. In nucleotides, the CDR3 is TGTGCCATCAGTGACCCGGGGATGACCAACAGGGGGACCCAGTACTTC. This translates into CAISDPGMTNRGTQYF. The chain has TRBV10-3 and TRBJ2-5; 7 nucleotides line up with TRBD1. CDR1 is ENHRY, CDR2 SYGVKD, per germline. The CDR3 runs 16 residues. Germline trimming cut 3 bases from V and 7 bases from J; bases unmatched to any gene: 14.

This clonotype turned up a few times. This chain uses TRBV19 with TRBJ2-2, with TRBD2 identical over 9 bases. The CDR3 length is 18 residues. Unmatched junction bases numbered 14, after V lost 6 bases and J lost 3 bases. The V gene's germline CDR1 is LNHDA and CDR2 SQIVND (reference sequence). CDR3 bases: TGTGCCAGTAGCACTCCCTCCGGACTAGCGACAGACACCGGGGAGCTGTTTTTT. This sequence encodes CASSTPSGLATDTGELFF.

Details on this clonotype: The junction departs from the called germline gene at one end, perhaps through a read error. The CDR3 DNA sequence: TGTGCCAACACCATAGCAGCGGCCTCCTACTATGAGCAGTTCTTC. Protein product: CANTIAAASYYEQFF. This chain uses TRBV11-2 with TRBJ2-1; tentative D call: TRBD2 (5 bases). This CDR3 spans 15 amino acids. Looked up from germline, CDR1 is SGHAT and CDR2 is FQNNGV. The entire variable domain, with the rest obtained from reference TRBV11-2 and TRBJ2-1, is as follows: EAGVAQSPRYKIIEKRQSVAFWCNPISGHATLYWYQQILGQGPKLLIQFQNNGVVDDSQLPKDRFSAERLKGVDSTLKIQPAKLEDSAVYLCANTIAAASYYEQFFGPGTRLTVL.

The CDR3 bases are TGCAGTGCCCGAGCCAGGGGGCGGTCCACCGGGGAGCTGTTTTTT. Amino acid sequence: CSARARGRSTGELFF. The chain combines TRBV20-1 with TRBJ2-2; 8 nucleotides match TRBD1. Germline V CDR1 and CDR2: DFQATT, SNEGSKA (reference sequence). This CDR3 region has 15 residues. V lost 6 bases, J lost 4 bases, and 10 bases stayed unmatched.

This clonotype has just one count. Since the CDR3 does not end with the conserved phenylalanine or tryptophan, this likely comes from a read error. The limits of the CDR3 on the DNA are not certain, so only TCRdb's listed CDR3 is given. This chain connects TRBV7-2 to TRBJ2-5; TRBD2, the D gene given by the table, was not confirmed from the DNA. Germline V gives CDR1 SGHTA, CDR2 FQGNSA. The CDR3 is made up of 17 amino acids, end residues included. The CDR3 protein is CASSSIEPGGSQETQSL.

The rearrangement links TRBV7-2 to TRBJ2-2; no clear D. This CDR3 is built from 13 residues. Germline CDR1 reads SGHTA; CDR2 reads FQGNSA. Trimming removed 1 base at V and 9 bases at J, with 9 bases between. CDR3 amino acids: CASSLDAGRELFF. The CDR3 bases are TGTGCCAGCAGCTTAGACGCAGGCAGGGAGCTGTTTTTT.

This clonotype has just a few counts. In nucleotides, the CDR3 is TGTGCCAGCAGCTTCCCGGGGGGCCGCACAGATACGCAGTATTTT. This encodes CASSFPGGRTDTQYF. The chain employs TRBV5-4 and TRBJ2-3; a possible D gene is TRBD2 (7 bases). V was clipped by 2 bases and J by 1 base, with 11 bases between them. This CDR3 has 15 amino acids. Germline values: CDR1 SGHNT, CDR2 YYREEE (reference sequence).

V is TRBV7-2 and J is TRBJ1-5; TRBD1 might be the D (5 bases). Germline-derived CDR1 and CDR2 are SGHTA and FQGNSA. The CDR3 consists of 14 residues. V lost 3 bases, J lost 7 bases, and 13 bases lay in between. CDR3 protein: CASSLGPGVQPQHF. The CDR3, as DNA: TGTGCCAGCAGCTTGGGACCTGGGGTCCAGCCCCAGCATTTT.